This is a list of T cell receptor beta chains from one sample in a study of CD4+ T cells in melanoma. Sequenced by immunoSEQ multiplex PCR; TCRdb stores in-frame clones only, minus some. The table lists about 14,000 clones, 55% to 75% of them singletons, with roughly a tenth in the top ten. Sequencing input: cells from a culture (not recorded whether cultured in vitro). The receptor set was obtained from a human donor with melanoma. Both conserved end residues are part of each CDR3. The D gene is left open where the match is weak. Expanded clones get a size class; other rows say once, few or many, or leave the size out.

CDR3: CASSLPGKQAFF; DNA: TGTGCCAGCAGCTTACCAGGGAAACAAGCTTTCTTT; J: TRBJ1-1; D: -; V: TRBV7-9; size: -
CDR3: CSGGEPYGYTF; DNA: TGCAGCGGGGGGGAACCCTATGGCTACACCTTC; J: TRBJ1-2; D: -; V: TRBV20-1; size: -
CDR3: CASSPRQGGEKLFF; DNA: TGTGCCAGCAGCCCGCGACAGGGAGGTGAAAAACTGTTTTTT; J: TRBJ1-4; D: TRBD1; V: TRBV9; size: -
CDR3: CASSPRLGEKLFF; DNA: TGTGCCAGCAGTCCAAGACTGGGGGAAAAACTGTTTTTT; J: TRBJ1-4; D: -; V: TRBV2; size: few
CDR3: CASTPERNQPQHF; DNA: TGTGCCAGTACGCCCGAGCGGAATCAGCCCCAGCATTTT; J: TRBJ1-5; D: -; V: TRBV6-6; size: -
CDR3: CASARDSYYEQYF; DNA: TGTGCCAGTGCCCGGGACAGCTACTACGAGCAGTACTTC; J: TRBJ2-7; D: TRBD1; V: TRBV11-1; size: -
CDR3: CASSLAFVGGSGNTIYF; DNA: TGTGCCAGCAGCTTGGCCTTTGTAGGGGGCTCTGGAAACACCATATATTTT; J: TRBJ1-3; D: -; V: TRBV5-6; size: -
CDR3: CASRRDRGQGQPQHF; DNA: TGTGCCAGCCGGCGGGACAGGGGGCAAGGACAGCCCCAGCATTTT; J: TRBJ1-5; D: TRBD1; V: TRBV2; size: few
CDR3: CASSKGASGGYNEQFF; DNA: TGTGCCAGTAGTAAGGGGGCTAGCGGGGGCTACAATGAGCAGTTCTTC; J: TRBJ2-1; D: TRBD2; V: TRBV19; size: -
CDR3: CASSLVYRGLNSPLHF; DNA: TGTGCCAGCAGCTTGGTCTACAGGGGACTCAATTCACCCCTCCACTTT; J: TRBJ1-6; D: TRBD1; V: TRBV11-2; size: few
CDR3: CSVGLQPRAFF; DNA: TGCAGCGTCGGACTGCAACCCCGAGCTTTCTTT; J: TRBJ1-1; D: -; V: TRBV29-1; size: few
CDR3: CASSQGVVLINNEQFF; DNA: TGCGCCAGCAGCCAAGGGGTAGTCCTAATCAACAATGAGCAGTTCTTC; J: TRBJ2-1; D: -; V: TRBV4-1; size: -
CDR3: CASSFSDRGPVEAFF; DNA: TGTGCCAGCAGCTTTTCCGACAGGGGGCCCGTTGAAGCTTTCTTT; J: TRBJ1-1; D: TRBD1; V: TRBV7-8; size: -
CDR3: CASSNRQPQETQYF; DNA: TGTGCCAGCAGTAACCGACAACCCCAAGAGACCCAGTACTTC; J: TRBJ2-5; D: -; V: TRBV6-5; size: -
CDR3: CASSLTGGPNTEAFF; DNA: TGTGCCAGCAGCTTAACAGGGGGCCCCAACACTGAAGCTTTCTTT; J: TRBJ1-1; D: TRBD1; V: TRBV7-3; size: -
CDR3: CARGRTGYEQYF; DNA: TGTGCCAGGGGTAGGACGGGATACGAGCAGTACTTC; J: TRBJ2-7; D: -; V: TRBV2; size: -
CDR3: CASTLTAKTQYF; DNA: TGTGCCAGCACCTTGACTGCAAAGACCCAGTACTTC; J: TRBJ2-5; D: -; V: TRBV5-8; size: -
CDR3: CASGWDRGREQYF; DNA: TGTGCCAGCGGGTGGGACAGGGGGCGAGAGCAGTACTTC; J: TRBJ2-7; D: TRBD1; V: TRBV7-3; size: -
CDR3: CASNPEGHSTDTQYF; DNA: TGCGCCAGCAACCCCGAGGGACACAGCACAGATACGCAGTATTTT; J: TRBJ2-3; D: -; V: TRBV5-1; size: -
CDR3: CASSDWGAKDSPLHF; DNA: TGCGCCAGCAGCGATTGGGGGGCCAAAGATTCACCCCTCCACTTT; J: TRBJ1-6; D: -; V: TRBV5-1; size: few
CDR3: CASSLGRGSSYEQYF; DNA: TGTGCCAGCAGCTTGGGACGGGGTAGCTCCTACGAGCAGTACTTC; J: TRBJ2-7; D: -; V: TRBV5-4; size: few
CDR3: CASSSFTRPYEQYF; DNA: TGTGCCAGCAGCTCGTTCACTAGGCCCTACGAGCAGTACTTC; J: TRBJ2-7; D: -; V: TRBV11-3; size: -
CDR3: CASSRGQPNSPLHF; DNA: TGCGCCAGCTCGCGCGGACAGCCTAATTCACCCCTCCACTTT; J: TRBJ1-6; D: -; V: TRBV5-1; size: -
CDR3: CASSRQGAGGANVLTF; DNA: TGTGCCAGCAGTAGACAGGGGGCGGGTGGGGCCAACGTCCTGACTTTC; J: TRBJ2-6; D: TRBD1; V: TRBV6-6; size: once
CDR3: CASSLLAVGVDTQYF; DNA: TGTGCCAGCAGCTTATTAGCGGTTGGGGTAGATACGCAGTATTTT; J: TRBJ2-3; D: -; V: TRBV11-2; size: few
CDR3: CASSLAWTGGYEQYF; DNA: TGCGCCAGCAGCTTGGCCTGGACAGGAGGCTACGAGCAGTACTTC; J: TRBJ2-7; D: TRBD1; V: TRBV5-1; size: few
CDR3: CASSPADSLNGAQYF; DNA: TGTGCCAGCAGCCCCGCGGACAGCCTCAATGGGGCCCAGTACTTC; J: TRBJ2-5; D: -; V: TRBV5-4; size: -
CDR3: CASSFGDRDTGELFF; DNA: TGCGCCAGCAGCTTCGGGGACAGGGACACCGGGGAGCTGTTTTTT; J: TRBJ2-2; D: TRBD1; V: TRBV5-1; size: once
CDR3: CASNERGSYYEQYF; DNA: TGTGCCAGCAATGAGCGGGGGTCATACTACGAGCAGTACTTC; J: TRBJ2-7; D: TRBD2; V: TRBV2; size: -
CDR3: CASSLDRGYGYTF; DNA: TGCGCCAGCAGCCTGGACAGGGGCTATGGCTACACCTTC; J: TRBJ1-2; D: TRBD1; V: TRBV5-1; size: few
CDR3: CASSSPWTGHLNQPQHF; DNA: TGTGCCAGTAGTTCTCCGTGGACAGGGCATCTAAATCAGCCCCAGCATTTT; J: TRBJ1-5; D: TRBD1; V: TRBV19; size: -
CDR3: CASSEQPPGQLNSPLHF; DNA: TGTGCCAGCAGTGAACAACCACCGGGACAGCTGAATTCACCCCTCCACTTT; J: TRBJ1-6; D: TRBD1; V: TRBV6-1; size: -
CDR3: CASRLDRGSHNEQFF; DNA: TGTGCCAGCAGATTGGACAGGGGGTCTCACAATGAGCAGTTCTTC; J: TRBJ2-1; D: TRBD1; V: TRBV6-1; size: -
CDR3: CASSLEFGKMNTEAFF; DNA: TGTGCCAGCAGCTTAGAGTTTGGGAAAATGAACACTGAAGCTTTCTTT; J: TRBJ1-1; D: -; V: TRBV11-2; size: -
CDR3: CASSLALAGIGELFF; DNA: TGTGCCAGCAGCTTAGCGCTAGCGGGTATCGGGGAGCTGTTTTTT; J: TRBJ2-2; D: TRBD2; V: TRBV7-8; size: few
CDR3: CASSEAPTGYGYTF; DNA: TGTGCCAGCAGTGAAGCGCCAACCGGCTATGGCTACACCTTC; J: TRBJ1-2; D: -; V: TRBV6-1; size: -
CDR3: CASSARIAGGQETQYF; DNA: TGTGCCAGCAGCGCCAGAATCGCCGGCGGGCAAGAGACCCAGTACTTC; J: TRBJ2-5; D: -; V: TRBV7-3; size: -
CDR3: CSGGGNEQFF; DNA: TGCAGCGGAGGGGGCAATGAGCAGTTCTTC; J: TRBJ2-1; D: -; V: TRBV29-1; size: -
CDR3: CASSSTSGGAGTDTQYF; DNA: TGCGCCAGCAGCTCGACTAGCGGGGGGGCCGGCACAGATACGCAGTATTTT; J: TRBJ2-3; D: TRBD2; V: TRBV5-1; size: -
CDR3: CASSSDGHLNSPLHF; DNA: TGTGCCAGCTCGTCTGACGGACATCTTAATTCACCCCTCCACTTT; J: TRBJ1-6; D: -; V: TRBV18; size: -
CDR3: CASSLGAGGPNEQFF; DNA: TGTGCCAGCAGCTTAGGGGCGGGGGGGCCAAATGAGCAGTTCTTC; J: TRBJ2-1; D: TRBD2; V: TRBV6-4; size: large
CDR3: CASSPQGTDTQYF; DNA: TGCGCCAGCAGCCCGCAAGGGACAGATACGCAGTATTTT; J: TRBJ2-3; D: -; V: TRBV5-1; size: -
CDR3: CASSLGDRGRTEAFF; DNA: TGTGCCAGCAGCTTAGGAGACAGGGGGCGAACTGAAGCTTTCTTT; J: TRBJ1-1; D: TRBD1; V: TRBV11-1; size: once
CDR3: CASSYGQRDGYTF; DNA: TGTGCCAGCAGTTATGGCCAGAGAGATGGCTACACCTTC; J: TRBJ1-2; D: -; V: TRBV6-5; size: -
CDR3: CASSQGFRQETQYF; DNA: TGCGCCAGCAGCCAAGGTTTCAGGCAAGAGACCCAGTACTTC; J: TRBJ2-5; D: -; V: TRBV4-1; size: -
CDR3: CASSPGNTEAFF; DNA: TGTGCCAGCTCACCGGGGAACACTGAAGCTTTCTTT; J: TRBJ1-1; D: -; V: TRBV18; size: few
CDR3: CASSPDRGGEKLFF; DNA: TGTGCCAGCTCACCAGACAGGGGTGGTGAAAAACTGTTTTTT; J: TRBJ1-4; D: TRBD1; V: TRBV18; size: -
CDR3: CASSPWDRGIDEQYF; DNA: TGTGCCAGCAGCCCATGGGACAGGGGGATCGACGAGCAGTACTTC; J: TRBJ2-7; D: TRBD1; V: TRBV7-6; size: -
CDR3: CASSVGGGTGELFF; DNA: TGTGCCAGCAGTGTCGGAGGAGGCACCGGGGAGCTGTTTTTT; J: TRBJ2-2; D: -; V: TRBV6-1; size: -
CDR3: CASSGTTGGRNQPQHF; DNA: TGTGCCAGCTCAGGGACGACAGGGGGACGCAATCAGCCCCAGCATTTT; J: TRBJ1-5; D: TRBD1; V: TRBV18; size: few
CDR3: CASSPPDPKGDYGYTF; DNA: TGTGCCAGCAGCCCCCCGGACCCGAAAGGCGACTATGGCTACACCTTC; J: TRBJ1-2; D: -; V: TRBV4-2; size: few
CDR3: CASTPSRGVNSPLHF; DNA: TGTGCCAGCACTCCGTCAAGAGGGGTTAATTCACCCCTCCACTTT; J: TRBJ1-6; D: -; V: TRBV2; size: -